The present T cell receptor (beta chain) was sequenced within a study of blood T cell repertoires in COVID-19. Study as a whole: Cohort 3 recovered donors had two negative PCRs, clearance, or symptom resolution. PBMCs, B-cell-depleted T cells, or T cells provided the cDNA or gDNA that made up the material.

Germline values: CDR1 LGHNA, CDR2 YSLEER. CDR3 size: 14 residues. V shed 4 bases and J 4 bases; nucleotides not matched to a gene: 6. Adults between roughly 18 and 89 years of age took part from fewer than 30 US areas. Study processing details: Amplifying reference gene primers gave estimates of nucleated cell counts. This table comes from immunoSEQ multiplex PCR, and its TCRdb copy is limited to in-frame clones, with some not included. V and J calls and clone size are those listed in that table; D and trimming were worked out from the DNA. The profile shows 200,000 or so clones, about nine tenths of them singletons.

Sequenced sample: PBMCs or T cells enriched from blood (not recorded which). The J gene is TRBJ2-7, the V gene TRBV4-3, with TRBD1 matching over 8 bases. The sequence derives from a man between 25 and 39 years old in a cohort exposed to, infected with or recovered from COVID-19 (not recorded which). Here the CDR3 reads CASSPQGVGYEQYF. The CDR3 DNA reads TGCGCCAGCAGCCCACAGGGGGTCGGGTACGAGCAGTACTTC.